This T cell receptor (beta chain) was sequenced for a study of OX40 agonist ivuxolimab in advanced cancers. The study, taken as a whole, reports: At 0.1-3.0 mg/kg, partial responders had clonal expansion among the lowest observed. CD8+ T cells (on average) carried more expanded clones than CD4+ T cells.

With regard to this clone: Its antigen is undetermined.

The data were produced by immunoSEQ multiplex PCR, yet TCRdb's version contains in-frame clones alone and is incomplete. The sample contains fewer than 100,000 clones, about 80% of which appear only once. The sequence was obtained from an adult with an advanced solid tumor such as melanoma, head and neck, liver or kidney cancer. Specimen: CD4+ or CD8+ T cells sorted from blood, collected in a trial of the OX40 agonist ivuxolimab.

The CDR3 DNA reads as TGTGCCAGCACCGTCGGGGGATGGAACACTGAAGCTTTCTTT. It is translated as CASTVGGWNTEAFF. The chain links TRBV28 to TRBJ1-1; a possible D gene is TRBD1 (5 bases). CDR1 is MDHEN, CDR2 SYDVKM, per germline. V lost 7 bases to trimming and J lost 1 base, with 13 bases between them. CDR3 size: 14 residues.